The entry that follows covers one TCR beta chain sequence. Its antigen is unknown. The table came from immunoSEQ multiplex PCR; TCRdb's copy has only in-frame clones and leaves some out. This sample has about 120,000 clones, with 85% to 95% found just once. These data originate in a study of graft-versus-host responses after intestinal transplantation. Background on the study: Every recipient underwent anti-thymocyte globulin induction, then tacrolimus and steroids for 2 to 3 years.

V shed 5 bases and J 3 bases; nucleotides not matched to a gene: 8. The germline V gene encodes CDR1 SEHNR and CDR2 FQNEAQ (reference sequence). The CDR3 sequence is 17 residues long. This receptor was taken from a human donor who received an intestinal transplant. The source was unstimulated CD8+ T cells sorted from spleen or lymph node cells, collected before intestinal transplant. The genes are TRBV7-9 and TRBJ2-1; 12 bases are a match to TRBD2. CDR3 DNA: TGTGCCAGCAGCCCGGCAGGGGGACTAGCGGGCTACAATGAGCAGTTCTTC. Protein sequence: CASSPAGGLAGYNEQFF.